This TCR beta chain was profiled in a study of PD-1 blockade in classical Hodgkin lymphoma. Following autologous stem cell transplantation, relapse occurred in every patient, and exposure to brentuximab vedotin varied. Germline-derived CDR1 and CDR2 are LNHDA and SQIVND (reference sequence). V shed 7 bases, J shed 4 bases, and the junction held 10 bases outside the gene matches. CDR3 length: 15 residues. Assay: immunoSEQ multiplex PCR; the TCRdb copy retains only in-frame clones and omits some. The repertoire has approximately 41,000 clones, more than 85% of them found once; the top ten carry less than 7%.

V usage is TRBV19 and J usage is TRBJ2-7; 10 bases fit TRBD2. The sequencing here drew on peripheral blood mononuclear cells (PBMCs), taken before the second cycle of nivolumab. The TCR comes from a human donor with classical Hodgkin lymphoma. CDR3 in DNA: TGTGCCAGTAACCCCGGTCCTAGCGGGAGTTACGAGCAGTACTTC. Translation gives CASNPGPSGSYEQYF.